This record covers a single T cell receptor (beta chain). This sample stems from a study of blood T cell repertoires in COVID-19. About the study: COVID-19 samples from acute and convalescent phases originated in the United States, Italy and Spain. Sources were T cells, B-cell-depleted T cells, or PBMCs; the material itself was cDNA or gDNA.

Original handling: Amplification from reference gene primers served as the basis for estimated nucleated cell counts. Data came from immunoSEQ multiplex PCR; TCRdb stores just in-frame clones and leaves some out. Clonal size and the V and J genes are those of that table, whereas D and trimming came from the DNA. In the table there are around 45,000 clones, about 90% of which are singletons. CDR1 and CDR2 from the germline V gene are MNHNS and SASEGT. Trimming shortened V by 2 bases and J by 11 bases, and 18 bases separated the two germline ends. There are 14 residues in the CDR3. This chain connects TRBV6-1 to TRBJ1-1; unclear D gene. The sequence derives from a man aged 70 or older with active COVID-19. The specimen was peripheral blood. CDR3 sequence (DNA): TGTGCCAGCAGTGAACACATATCCCGGGAGACGGCTTTCTTT. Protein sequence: CASSEHISRETAFF.